These 8 T cell receptor beta chains were all obtained from the same sample, sequenced in a study of T cells in Graves' hyperthyroidism and ophthalmopathy. Amplification targeted TCR beta CDR3 regions from RNA transcripts. First-round RT-PCR with HTBI primers amplified the TCR CDR3 region. TCRdb re-analysed the multiplex PCR reads in MiXCR, keeping a single row per CDR3 protein. This table has about 640,000 distinct CDR3 sequences, around 21% appearing once. The sample comprised blood. These receptor sequences come from a man aged 25-45 years with Graves' ophthalmopathy.

The rearrangement links TRBV18 to TRBJ1-1; D perhaps matches TRBD1 (5 bases). This CDR3 has 15 amino acids. Looked up from germline, CDR1 is KGHSH and CDR2 is LQKENI. The V and J ends lost 1 base and 3 bases respectively, with 12 bases between them. CDR3 residues: CASSPRLQVDTEAFF. DNA for the CDR3: TGTGCCAGCTCACCACGTCTACAGGTGGACACTGAAGCTTTCTTT.

V is TRBV14 and J is TRBJ2-2; 9 positions agree with TRBD1. The CDR3 has 16 residues. With 5 bases clipped from V and 3 bases from J, the junction kept 7 bases outside the gene matches. Germline CDR1 is SGHDN and CDR2 is FVKESK. The CDR3 reads CASSLYRGRDTGELFF. The DNA for the CDR3 is TGTGCCAGCAGCTTATACAGGGGGCGAGACACCGGGGAGCTGTTTTTT.

This clonotype was seen at least ten times. The chain joins TRBV7-9 to TRBJ2-5; D is tentatively TRBD1 or TRBD2 (5 bases each). Germline V CDR1 and CDR2: SEHNR, FQNEAQ (reference sequence). The germline V and J ends were trimmed by 6 bases and 0 bases, with 8 bases remaining between them. This CDR3 spans 13 amino acids. CDR3 in amino acids: CASRGVNQETQYF. The CDR3 region has the DNA TGTGCCAGCAGGGGGGTCAACCAAGAGACCCAGTACTTC.

This chain uses TRBV6-1 with TRBJ2-7, with D tentatively TRBD2 (5 bases). Trimming took 6 bases from V and 6 from J, leaving 15 bases between them. Looked up from germline, CDR1 is MNHNS and CDR2 is SASEGT. CDR3 length: 13 residues. CDR3 sequence reads: CASRDSWFSEQYF. The CDR3 coding sequence is TGTGCCAGCAGGGACTCTTGGTTTAGCGAGCAGTACTTC.

This clonotype has a single count. Given a much more abundant clone one base away, this may be a read error. The rearrangement links TRBV24-1 to TRBJ2-1; D perhaps matches TRBD2 (5 bases). The V end was cut by 11 bases, the J end by 9 bases, with 19 bases between. The CDR3 consists of 13 residues. Germline V gives CDR1 KGHDR, CDR2 SFDVKD. CDR3 sequence reads: CASSPGREREQFF. The CDR3 nucleotides are TGTGCCAGCTCACCAGGAAGGGAGCGTGAGCAGTTCTTC.

This clonotype was seen more than once but under ten times. The chain joins TRBV10-2 to TRBJ2-7; 9 nucleotides agree with TRBD2. Unmatched junction bases numbered 14, after V lost 6 bases and J lost 2 bases. The CDR3 is made up of 17 amino acids. CDR1 is WSHSY, CDR2 SAAADI, per germline. The CDR3 DNA reads as TGCGCCAGCAGCCAAGTAGTGGCTAGCGGGACCCCCTACGAGCAGTACTTC. This codes for CASSQVVASGTPYEQYF.

The sample holds a few counts of this clonotype. This chain links TRBV19 with TRBJ2-2; the match to TRBD2 covers 11 bases. The germline gives CDR1 LNHDA, CDR2 SQIVND (reference sequence). V was clipped by 2 bases and J by 0 bases; unmatched bases: 2. CDR3 length equals 17 residues. Here the CDR3 reads CASSISTSGANTGELFF. CDR3 nucleotide sequence: TGTGCCAGTAGTATATCGACTAGCGGGGCGAACACCGGGGAGCTGTTTTTT.

This clonotype has a single count. A read error may be the cause here, since a much bigger clone is one base away. The rearrangement links TRBV7-8 to TRBJ2-5, with D unresolved. The length of the CDR3 is 15 residues. Germline loops: CDR1 SGHVS, CDR2 FQNEAQ. The CDR3 DNA follows: TGTGCCAGCAGCTTATCGGGTGGTAGCCAAGAGGCCCAGTACTTC. It yields the protein CASSLSGGSQEAQYF.